The rows below give T cell receptor beta chains drawn from one sample of a study of shared clonotypes between healthy human individuals. Repertoires were generated with immunoSEQ multiplex PCR, while TCRdb's copy carries only in-frame clones and drops some. The sample includes about 2 million clones, approximately 94% of them seen just once. The sample comprised naive CD8+ T cells sorted from blood. These receptors were collected from a man younger than 30 in good health. Each CDR3 is given with its conserved first and last residue. A D gene is named only where the DNA matches it firmly. Where a row states a size, it is once, few, many or the class of an expanded clone; other rows omit it.

clone size | D gene | J gene | CDR3 length | V gene | CDR3 protein | CDR3 DNA
- | - | TRBJ1-1 | 13 | TRBV19 | CASSILSGTEAFF | TGTGCCAGTAGTATCTTGTCTGGCACTGAAGCTTTCTTT
- | TRBD2 | TRBJ2-3 | 16 | TRBV7-9 | CASSSGLADFTDTQYF | TGTGCCAGCAGCTCGGGACTAGCGGACTTCACAGATACGCAGTATTTT
- | TRBD2 | TRBJ2-3 | 17 | TRBV9 | CASSAGTSLLNADTQYF | TGTGCCAGCAGCGCTGGGACTAGCCTTTTGAATGCAGATACGCAGTATTTT
- | - | TRBJ2-7 | 10 | TRBV2 | CASRLGEQYF | TGTGCCAGCCGGCTTGGCGAGCAGTACTTC
- | - | TRBJ2-7 | 14 | TRBV18 | CASSPRDTSYEQYF | TGTGCCAGCTCACCCCGGGACACCTCTTACGAGCAGTACTTC
- | - | TRBJ1-1 | 14 | TRBV6-1 | CASSELGMNTEAFF | TGTGCCAGCAGTGAACTGGGAATGAACACTGAAGCTTTCTTT
- | TRBD2 | TRBJ2-7 | 15 | TRBV13 | CASSPAGGSSYEQYF | TGTGCCAGCAGCCCTGCGGGGGGGAGCTCCTACGAGCAGTACTTC
- | - | TRBJ2-1 | 12 | TRBV28 | CASRGNYNEQFF | TGTGCCAGCAGGGGGAACTACAATGAGCAGTTCTTC
- | - | TRBJ1-5 | 16 | TRBV2 | CASKLVGGIPISPQHF | TGTGCCAGCAAGCTCGTAGGGGGAATACCAATCAGCCCCCAGCATTTT
- | - | TRBJ2-7 | 14 | TRBV4-1 | CASSLTNGAREQYF | TGCGCCAGCAGCCTTACGAACGGGGCTAGGGAGCAGTACTTC
- | TRBD2 | TRBJ2-7 | 15 | TRBV30 | CAWSSWTSGSYEQYF | TGTGCCTGGAGCTCATGGACTAGCGGCTCCTACGAGCAGTACTTC
- | - | TRBJ1-1 | 15 | TRBV7-9 | CASSLAVGLNTEAFF | TGTGCCAGCAGCTTAGCGGTAGGGCTGAACACTGAAGCTTTCTTT
- | - | TRBJ2-5 | 15 | TRBV19 | CASSIWQGSQETQYF | TGTGCCAGTAGTATTTGGCAGGGGTCACAAGAGACCCAGTACTTC
once | - | TRBJ1-1 | 14 | TRBV28 | CASSLNGVGAEAFF | TGTGCCAGCAGTTTAAACGGGGTTGGCGCTGAAGCTTTCTTT
- | TRBD1 | TRBJ1-1 | 15 | TRBV5-1 | CASSSGQGLGTEAFF | TGCGCCAGCAGCTCGGGACAGGGTCTCGGCACTGAAGCTTTCTTT
- | - | TRBJ2-1 | 15 | TRBV30 | CAWSIGANSYNEQFF | TGTGCCTGGAGTATAGGGGCGAACTCCTACAATGAGCAGTTCTTC
- | - | TRBJ1-1 | 14 | TRBV25-1 | CASEPGYTGTEAFF | TGTGCCAGCGAGCCGGGGTATACCGGCACTGAAGCTTTCTTT
- | - | TRBJ1-4 | 9 | TRBV20-1 | CSANEKLFF | TGCAGTGCTAATGAAAAACTGTTTTTT
- | - | TRBJ2-2 | 13 | TRBV7-6 | CASSLTGTGELFF | TGTGCCAGCAGCTTGACGGGCACCGGGGAGCTGTTTTTT
- | - | TRBJ2-2 | 14 | TRBV19 | CASTFVQNTGELFF | TGTGCCAGTACTTTCGTTCAGAACACCGGGGAGCTGTTTTTT
- | TRBD2 | TRBJ2-3 | 14 | TRBV5-8 | CASRTSGGKHTQYF | TGTGCCAGCAGAACTAGCGGGGGGAAACATACGCAGTATTTT
- | TRBD2 | TRBJ2-1 | 15 | TRBV9 | CASSDSGSSYNEQFF | TGTGCCAGCAGCGACAGCGGGAGTTCCTACAATGAGCAGTTCTTC
- | - | TRBJ2-4 | 16 | TRBV7-8 | CASSLEAPLAKNIQYF | TGTGCCAGCAGCTTAGAGGCCCCATTAGCCAAAAACATTCAGTACTTC
- | - | TRBJ2-1 | 16 | TRBV4-1 | CASSQEPSSSYNEQFF | TGCGCCAGCAGCCAAGAACCGAGCAGCTCCTACAATGAGCAGTTCTTC
- | - | TRBJ2-7 | 15 | TRBV27 | CASRARTGVGYEQYF | TGTGCCAGCAGAGCAAGGACTGGGGTGGGGTACGAGCAGTACTTC
- | TRBD2 | TRBJ2-3 | 14 | TRBV5-1 | CASSLAGGLAGEYF | TGCGCCAGCAGCTTGGCCGGGGGACTAGCGGGAGAGTATTTT
- | - | TRBJ1-2 | 14 | TRBV6-5 | CASSYPGPGAGYTF | TGTGCCAGCAGTTACCCAGGACCCGGTGCGGGCTACACCTTC
- | TRBD1 | TRBJ2-7 | 17 | TRBV11-2 | CASSLISTGLSSYEQYF | TGTGCCAGCAGCTTAATTTCGACAGGGCTTAGCTCCTACGAGCAGTACTTC
- | - | TRBJ1-1 | 13 | TRBV11-2 | CASSLEATTEAFF | TGTGCCAGCAGCTTAGAAGCGACCACTGAAGCTTTCTTT
- | - | TRBJ1-4 | 14 | TRBV30 | CAWSAGVTNEKLFF | TGTGCCTGGAGTGCTGGGGTCACTAATGAAAAACTGTTTTTT
- | - | TRBJ2-7 | 11 | TRBV9 | CASSALGEQYF | TGTGCCAGCAGCGCCCTTGGCGAGCAGTACTTC
- | - | TRBJ2-1 | 16 | TRBV11-2 | CASSPIRDTPYNEQFF | TGTGCCAGCAGCCCCATTCGGGATACTCCCTACAATGAGCAGTTCTTC
- | TRBD1 | TRBJ1-1 | 15 | TRBV7-9 | CASSPGQGAWTEAFF | TGTGCCAGCAGCCCGGGACAGGGGGCCTGGACTGAAGCTTTCTTT
- | TRBD2 | TRBJ2-7 | 15 | TRBV7-9 | CASSSQGLADHEQYF | TGTGCCAGCAGCTCTCAGGGACTAGCGGATCACGAGCAGTACTTC
- | TRBD2 | TRBJ2-1 | 15 | TRBV27 | CASSAPGLFYNEQFF | TGTGCCAGCAGTGCCCCGGGACTATTCTACAATGAGCAGTTCTTC
- | - | TRBJ2-1 | 13 | TRBV11-3 | CASSLGFYNEQFF | TGTGCCAGCAGCTTAGGCTTCTACAATGAGCAGTTCTTC
once | TRBD2 | TRBJ2-1 | 15 | TRBV27 | CASSIGLAGDNEQFF | TGTGCCAGCAGCATCGGACTAGCGGGGGACAATGAGCAGTTCTTC
- | - | TRBJ2-7 | 13 | TRBV5-6 | CASSLIGSYEQYF | TGTGCCAGCAGCTTGATAGGATCCTACGAGCAGTACTTC